A selection of T cell receptor beta chains follows, all from one sample in a study of blood T cells in healthy people across ages. TCRdb reprocessed the 5' RACE reads with MiXCR, giving one entry per CDR3 protein. Of some 800,000 distinct CDR3 sequences in the sample, under 45% were seen once. Sequencing was performed on blood. The source of these receptors is a man aged 55 to 70 in good health. The CDR3 runs from the conserved cysteine through the conserved F or W. A D gene is named only where the DNA matches it firmly. For some rows the clone size is stated as once, few or many, or as a class when expanded; others skip it.

NA	TRBV4-1	few	TRBJ1-6	TGCGCCAGCAGCCAAGGGGGGACACGGAATAATTCACCCCTCCACTTT	CASSQGGTRNNSPLHF
TRBD2	TRBV6-5	NA	TRBJ2-3	TGTGCCAGCGGATCCCCGGGACTAGCAATAGATACGCAGTATTTT	CASGSPGLAIDTQYF
TRBD1	TRBV20-1	few	TRBJ2-3	TGCAGTGCTAGACCCTACAGGGGGCAGAGCACAGATACGCAGTATTTT	CSARPYRGQSTDTQYF
NA	TRBV28	NA	TRBJ2-5	TGTGCCAGCAGGGTTGTTAGCGTAGAGACCCAGTACTTC	CASRVVSVETQYF
NA	TRBV6-2/TRBV6-3	NA	TRBJ2-1	TGTGCCAGCCATGGTAGTGGGGGTTATAGGGTAAATGAGCAGTTCTTC	CASHGSGGYRVNEQFF
NA	TRBV7-2	NA	TRBJ2-5	TGTGCCAGCAGCTTAGCGGTACTCCAAGAGACCCGGTACTTC	CASSLAVLQETRYF
NA	TRBV7-2	few	TRBJ2-7	TGTGCCAGCAGCCTGGACCTGAGGAAGATTCTGTACTTC	CASSLDLRKILYF
TRBD2	TRBV20-1	few	TRBJ2-1	TGCAGTGCACGCCTTCTAGCGGGGGGTTCCTACAATGAGCAGTTCTTC	CSARLLAGGSYNEQFF
TRBD2	TRBV6-2/TRBV6-3	few	TRBJ2-5	TGTGCCAGCTACCTGGGACTAGCGGGAGAAGAGACCCAGTACTTC	CASYLGLAGEETQYF
NA	TRBV4-3	NA	TRBJ2-3	TGCGCCAGCAGCCAAGTGTGGGTAACTGAGGATACGCAGTATTTT	CASSQVWVTEDTQYF
NA	TRBV2	NA	TRBJ2-1	TGTGCCAGCAGCGCCGGCAGATGGGATGAGCAGTTCTTC	CASSAGRWDEQFF
TRBD1	TRBV28	NA	TRBJ1-6	TGTGCCAGCAGTTCTAGGACAGGTTGGGGTAATTCACCCCTCCACTTT	CASSSRTGWGNSPLHF
TRBD1	TRBV6-2/TRBV6-3	NA	TRBJ2-3	TGTGCCAGCAGAGCGGACAGGAGGCGGACAGATACGCAGTATTTT	CASRADRRRTDTQYF
TRBD2	TRBV3-1	few	TRBJ2-7	TGTGCCAGCAGCCAAGAGACTAGCGGGAAGGTCTACGAGCAGTACTTC	CASSQETSGKVYEQYF